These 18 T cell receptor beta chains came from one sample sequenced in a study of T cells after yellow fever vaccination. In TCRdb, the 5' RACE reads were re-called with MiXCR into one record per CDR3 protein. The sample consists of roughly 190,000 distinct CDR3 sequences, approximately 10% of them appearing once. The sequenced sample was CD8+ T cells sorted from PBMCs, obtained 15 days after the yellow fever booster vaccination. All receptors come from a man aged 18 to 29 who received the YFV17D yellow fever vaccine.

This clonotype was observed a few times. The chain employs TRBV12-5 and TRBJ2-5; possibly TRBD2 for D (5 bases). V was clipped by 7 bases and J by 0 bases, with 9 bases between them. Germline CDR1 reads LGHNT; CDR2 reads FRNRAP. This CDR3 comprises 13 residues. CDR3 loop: CASVPDYQETQYF. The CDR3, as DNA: TGTGCTAGTGTTCCGGACTACCAAGAGACCCAGTACTTC.

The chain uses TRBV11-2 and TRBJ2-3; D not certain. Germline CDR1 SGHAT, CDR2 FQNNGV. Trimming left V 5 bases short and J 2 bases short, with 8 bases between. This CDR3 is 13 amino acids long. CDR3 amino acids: CASSLSTTDTQYF. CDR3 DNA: TGTGCCAGCAGCCTCAGTACCACAGATACGCAGTATTTT.

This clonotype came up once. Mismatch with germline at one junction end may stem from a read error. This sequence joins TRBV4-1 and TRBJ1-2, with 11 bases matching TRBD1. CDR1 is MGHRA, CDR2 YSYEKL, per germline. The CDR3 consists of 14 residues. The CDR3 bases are TGCGCCAGCAGCCATTACGACCGGGACAGGGGGTTCTCCTTC. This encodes CASSHYDRDRGFSF.

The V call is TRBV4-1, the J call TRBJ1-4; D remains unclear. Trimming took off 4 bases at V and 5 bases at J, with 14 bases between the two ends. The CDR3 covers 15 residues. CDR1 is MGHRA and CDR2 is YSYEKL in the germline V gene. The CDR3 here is CASSPTAYSNEKLFF. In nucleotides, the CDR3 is TGCGCCAGCAGCCCCACGGCGTACTCAAATGAAAAACTGTTTTTT.

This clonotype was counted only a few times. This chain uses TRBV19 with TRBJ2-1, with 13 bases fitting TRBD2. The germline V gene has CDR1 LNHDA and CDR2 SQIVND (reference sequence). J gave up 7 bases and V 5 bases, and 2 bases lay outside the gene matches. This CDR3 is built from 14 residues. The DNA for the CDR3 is TGTGCCAGTAGTGCGGGACTAGCGGGGAATGAGCAGTTCTTC. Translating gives CASSAGLAGNEQFF.

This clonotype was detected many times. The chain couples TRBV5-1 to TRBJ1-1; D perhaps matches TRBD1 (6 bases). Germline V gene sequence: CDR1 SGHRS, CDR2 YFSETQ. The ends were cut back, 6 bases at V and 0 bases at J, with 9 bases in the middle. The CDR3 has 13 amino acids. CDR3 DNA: TGCGCCAGCAACGGGGACATGAACACTGAAGCTTTCTTT. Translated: CASNGDMNTEAFF. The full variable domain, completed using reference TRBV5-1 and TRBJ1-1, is KAGVTQTPRYLIKTRGQQVTLSCSPISGHRSVSWYQQTPGQGLQFLFEYFSETQRNKGNFPGRFSGRQFSNSRSEMNVSTLELGDSALYLCASNGDMNTEAFFGQGTRLTVV.

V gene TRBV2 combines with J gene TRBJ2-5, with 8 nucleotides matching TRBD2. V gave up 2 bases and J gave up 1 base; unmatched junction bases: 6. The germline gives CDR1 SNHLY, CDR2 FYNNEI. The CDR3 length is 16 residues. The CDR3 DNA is TGTGCCAGCAGTGAAATCTCAGGGACTAGCCAAGAGACCCAGTACTTC. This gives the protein CASSEISGTSQETQYF. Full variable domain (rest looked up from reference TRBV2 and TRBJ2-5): EPEVTQTPSHQVTQMGQEVILRCVPISNHLYFYWYRQILGQKVEFLVSFYNNEISEKSEIFDDQFSVERPDGSNFTLKIRSTKLEDSAMYFCASSEISGTSQETQYFGPGTRLLVL.

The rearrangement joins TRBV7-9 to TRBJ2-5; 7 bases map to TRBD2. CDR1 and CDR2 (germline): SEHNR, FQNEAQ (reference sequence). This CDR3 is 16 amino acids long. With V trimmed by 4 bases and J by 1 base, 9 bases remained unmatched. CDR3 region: CASSSGGRGSQETQYF. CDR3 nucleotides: TGTGCCAGCAGCTCCGGAGGGCGGGGGAGCCAAGAGACCCAGTACTTC.

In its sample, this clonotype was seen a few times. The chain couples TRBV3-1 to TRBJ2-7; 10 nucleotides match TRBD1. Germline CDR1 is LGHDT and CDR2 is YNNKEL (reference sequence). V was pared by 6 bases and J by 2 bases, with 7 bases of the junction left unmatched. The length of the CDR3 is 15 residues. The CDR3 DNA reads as TGTGCCAGCAGAGGGTCAGGGACAGGGGCCTACGAGCAGTACTTC. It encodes CASRGSGTGAYEQYF.

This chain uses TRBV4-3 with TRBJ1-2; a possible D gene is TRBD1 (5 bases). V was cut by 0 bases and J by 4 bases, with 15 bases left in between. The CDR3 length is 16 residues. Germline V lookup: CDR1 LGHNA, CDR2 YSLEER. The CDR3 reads CASSQDQGTPSYGYTF. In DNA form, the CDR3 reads TGCGCCAGCAGCCAAGATCAGGGAACCCCTTCCTATGGCTACACCTTC.

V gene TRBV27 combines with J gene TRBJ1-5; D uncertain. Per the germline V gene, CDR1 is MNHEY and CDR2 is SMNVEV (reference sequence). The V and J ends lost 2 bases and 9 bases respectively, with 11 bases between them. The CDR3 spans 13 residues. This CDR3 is CASSLGPKAPQHF. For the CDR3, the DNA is TGTGCCAGCAGTTTAGGCCCCAAGGCGCCCCAGCATTTT.

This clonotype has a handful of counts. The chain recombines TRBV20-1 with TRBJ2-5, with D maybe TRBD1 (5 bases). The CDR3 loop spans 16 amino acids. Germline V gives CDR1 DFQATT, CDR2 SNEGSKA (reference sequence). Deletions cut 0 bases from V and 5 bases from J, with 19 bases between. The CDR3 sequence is CSARDHAGFFRETQYF. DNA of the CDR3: TGCAGTGCTAGAGATCACGCAGGGTTTTTTAGGGAGACCCAGTACTTC.

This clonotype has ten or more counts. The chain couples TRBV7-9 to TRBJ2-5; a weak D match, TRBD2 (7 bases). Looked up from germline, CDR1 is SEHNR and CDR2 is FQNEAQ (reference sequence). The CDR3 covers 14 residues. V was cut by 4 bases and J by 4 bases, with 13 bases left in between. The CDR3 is CASSWGPGGETQYF. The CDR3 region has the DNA TGTGCCAGCAGCTGGGGGCCGGGGGGAGAGACCCAGTACTTC.

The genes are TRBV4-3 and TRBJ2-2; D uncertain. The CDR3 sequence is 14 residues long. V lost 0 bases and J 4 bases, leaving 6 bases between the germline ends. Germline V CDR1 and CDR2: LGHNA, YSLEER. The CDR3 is CASSQEVLTGELFF. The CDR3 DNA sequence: TGCGCCAGCAGCCAAGAGGTACTCACCGGGGAGCTGTTTTTT.

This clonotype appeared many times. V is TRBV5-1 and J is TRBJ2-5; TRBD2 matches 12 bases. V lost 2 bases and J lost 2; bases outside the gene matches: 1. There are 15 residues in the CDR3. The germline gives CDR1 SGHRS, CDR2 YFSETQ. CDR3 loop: CASSFGTSGQETQYF. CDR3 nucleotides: TGCGCCAGCAGCTTCGGGACTAGCGGGCAAGAGACCCAGTACTTC.

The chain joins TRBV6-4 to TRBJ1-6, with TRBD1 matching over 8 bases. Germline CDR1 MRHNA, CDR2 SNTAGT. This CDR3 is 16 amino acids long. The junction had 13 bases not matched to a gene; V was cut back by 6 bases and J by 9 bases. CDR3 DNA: TGTGCCAGCAGACCTCCTCCGACAGGGGCGTTTTCACCCCTCCACTTT. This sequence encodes CASRPPPTGAFSPLHF.

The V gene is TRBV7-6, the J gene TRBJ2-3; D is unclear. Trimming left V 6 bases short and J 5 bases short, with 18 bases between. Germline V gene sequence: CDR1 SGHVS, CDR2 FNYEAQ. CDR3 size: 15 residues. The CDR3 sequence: CASRSSIRSGDTQYF. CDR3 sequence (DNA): TGTGCCAGCAGGAGTAGTATTCGGTCTGGAGATACGCAGTATTTT.

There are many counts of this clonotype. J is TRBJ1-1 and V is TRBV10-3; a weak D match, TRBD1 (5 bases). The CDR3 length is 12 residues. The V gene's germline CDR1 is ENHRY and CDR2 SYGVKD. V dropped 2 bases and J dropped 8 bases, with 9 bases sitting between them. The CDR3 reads CAISEGTEEAFF. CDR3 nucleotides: TGTGCCATCAGTGAGGGGACTGAGGAAGCTTTCTTT.